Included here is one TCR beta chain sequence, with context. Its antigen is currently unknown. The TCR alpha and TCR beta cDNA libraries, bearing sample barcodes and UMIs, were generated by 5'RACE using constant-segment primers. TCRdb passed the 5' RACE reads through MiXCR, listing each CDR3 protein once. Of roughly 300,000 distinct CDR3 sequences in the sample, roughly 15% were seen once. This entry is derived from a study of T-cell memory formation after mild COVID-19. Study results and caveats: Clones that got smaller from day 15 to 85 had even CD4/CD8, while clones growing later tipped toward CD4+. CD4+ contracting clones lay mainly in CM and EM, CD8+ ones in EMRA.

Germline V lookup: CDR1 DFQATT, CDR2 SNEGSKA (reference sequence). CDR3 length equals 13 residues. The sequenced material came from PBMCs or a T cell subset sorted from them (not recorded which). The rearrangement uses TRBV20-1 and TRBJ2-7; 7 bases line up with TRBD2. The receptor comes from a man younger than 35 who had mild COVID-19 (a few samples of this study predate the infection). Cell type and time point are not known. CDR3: CSARGEGRYEQHV. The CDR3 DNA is TGCAGTGCCCGAGGGGAGGGCCGGTACGAGCAGCACGTC.